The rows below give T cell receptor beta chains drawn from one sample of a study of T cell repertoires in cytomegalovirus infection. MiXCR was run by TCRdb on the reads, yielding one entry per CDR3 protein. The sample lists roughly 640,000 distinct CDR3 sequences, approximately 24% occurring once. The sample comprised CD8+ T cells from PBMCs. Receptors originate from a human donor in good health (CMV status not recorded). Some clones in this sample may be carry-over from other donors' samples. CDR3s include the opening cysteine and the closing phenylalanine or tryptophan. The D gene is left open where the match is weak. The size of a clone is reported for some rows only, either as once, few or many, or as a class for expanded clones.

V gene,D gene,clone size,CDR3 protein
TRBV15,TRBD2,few,CATSIAGGRYEQYF
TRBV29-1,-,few,CSVEDQRGWRAYGYTF
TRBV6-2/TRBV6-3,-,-,CASSLDKVTEAFF
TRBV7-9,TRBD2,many,CASSTGLAVAGSYNEQFF
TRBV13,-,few,CASSLGLRGLSYNEQFF
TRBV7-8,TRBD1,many,CASSLEGTGGADTQYF
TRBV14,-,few,CASSQVSGELFF
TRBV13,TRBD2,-,CASSLRLAAETQYF
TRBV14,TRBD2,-,CASSSPGLPNEQFF
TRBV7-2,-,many,CASSYLGEQFF
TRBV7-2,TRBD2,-,CASSPARGAWNEQFF
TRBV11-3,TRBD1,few,CASSLNRQGSYNEQFF
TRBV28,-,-,CASRGEGYYYGYTF
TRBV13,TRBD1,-,CASSSLGTGNNSPLHF
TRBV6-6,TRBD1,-,CASSRWTGTVMGTEAFF
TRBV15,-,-,CATSTGEASYNEQFF
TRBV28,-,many,CASSFVLKSPQHF
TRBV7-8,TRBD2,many,CASKLAGGGGQETQYF
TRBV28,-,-,CASSSLRGHNTGELFF
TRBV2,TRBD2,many,CASSPFLAGASTDTQYF
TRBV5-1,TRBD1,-,CASSNLPGQGDTDTQYF
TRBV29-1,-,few,CSVQPGSYEQYF
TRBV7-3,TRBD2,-,CASRRTSAPGELFF
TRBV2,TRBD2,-,CASITGLATGELFF
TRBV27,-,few,CASSLYTGPYNEQFF
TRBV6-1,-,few,CASSPEIYYEQYF
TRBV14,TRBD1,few,CASSLDRKFGNTIYF
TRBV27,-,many,CASSLSSAVEAFF
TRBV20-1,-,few,CSAGRGYNEQFF
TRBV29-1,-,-,CSVPAAGPGGTEAFF
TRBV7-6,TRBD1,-,CASSTKTGQGVPEAFF
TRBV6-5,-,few,CASSYSLRETQYF
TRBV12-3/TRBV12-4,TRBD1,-,CASGTALNTEAFF
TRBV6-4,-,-,CATRDRYNEQFF
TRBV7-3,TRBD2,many,CASSPQGLAGGLEETQYF
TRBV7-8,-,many,CASSLADWYEQYF
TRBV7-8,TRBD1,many,CASSPQGGDFGKPQHF
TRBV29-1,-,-,CSGAGTEAFF
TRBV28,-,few,CASLARGGSRADTQYF
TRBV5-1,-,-,CASSLEPAGYTEAFF
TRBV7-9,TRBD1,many,CASSSSGTGGSPLHF
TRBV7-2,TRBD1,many,CASSNRTGGSSPLHF
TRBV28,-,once,CASRDGQFYGYTF
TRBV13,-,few,CASSLGGRIGDGYTF
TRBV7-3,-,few,CASSLIGASKHNEQFF